Sequencing of this T cell receptor beta chain was carried out in a study of blood T cell repertoires in COVID-19. As for the study in general: PBMCs, B-cell-depleted T cells, or T cells provided the cDNA or gDNA that made up the material.

This clone was picked up one time. Source study methods: Estimation of nucleated cell counts relied on the amplification of reference gene primers. TCRdb's table, derived via immunoSEQ multiplex PCR, lists solely in-frame clones and lacks some. The V and J calls and clone size come from that table; D and trimming were worked out from the DNA. The sample carries 250,000 to 350,000 clones, approximately 85% recorded once. The CDR3 length is 18 residues. V was cut by 2 bases and J by 3 bases, with 23 bases left in between. CDR1 and CDR2 from the germline V gene are SGHVS and FQNEAQ. Adults between roughly 18 and 89 years of age took part from 24 US areas. Recovered participants had two consecutive negative NP/OP PCR tests, healthcare professional clearance, or symptom resolution.

The chain combines TRBV7-8 with TRBJ2-7; D is possibly TRBD2 (5 bases). Sequences were obtained from PBMCs or T cells enriched from blood (not recorded which). This clonotype was sampled from a woman in her 30s who had recovered from COVID-19. This CDR3 is CASSLSSPIKPGYYEQYF. CDR3 bases: TGTGCCAGCAGCTTATCGTCCCCCATAAAGCCGGGGTACTACGAGCAGTACTTC. The full variable domain, completed using reference TRBV7-8 and TRBJ2-7, is GAGVSQSPRYKVAKRGQDVALRCDPISGHVSLFWYQQALGQGPEFLTYFQNEAQLDKSGLPSDRFFAERPEGSVSTLKIQRTQQEDSAVYLCASSLSSPIKPGYYEQYFGPGTRLTVT.